This entry features one T cell receptor (beta chain) sequence. This sample was taken from a study of T-cell reconstitution after alpha-beta-depleted transplantation in children. Unique molecular identifiers were used to barcode this TCRbeta library. Each CDR3 protein gets one entry after TCRdb re-called the PCR reads with MiXCR. Of about 610,000 distinct CDR3 sequences listed, 10% were seen once; the top ten hold less than 5%. The source material was PBMCs from the stem cell graft donor, sampled from the stem cell graft. This TCR came from a human donor who donated a stem cell graft to a child with acute myeloid leukemia.

The CDR3 sequence is CASSSDSGKYNEQFF. In DNA form, the CDR3 reads TGCGCCAGCAGCTCCGATAGCGGGAAATACAATGAGCAGTTCTTC. V and J are TRBV5-1 and TRBJ2-1; 8 bases line up with TRBD2. The junction had 6 bases not matched to a gene; V was cut back by 3 bases and J by 4 bases. CDR1 and CDR2 (germline): SGHRS, YFSETQ. The CDR3 has 15 residues. The full variable domain, with the rest looked up from reference TRBV5-1 and TRBJ2-1, is KAGVTQTPRYLIKTRGQQVTLSCSPISGHRSVSWYQQTPGQGLQFLFEYFSETQRNKGNFPGRFSGRQFSNSRSEMNVSTLELGDSALYLCASSSDSGKYNEQFFGPGTRLTVL.